These 32 T cell receptor beta chains came from one sample sequenced in a study of T cells in localized non-small cell lung cancer. Some clones are missing from TCRdb's copy, which holds only in-frame ones; the method was immunoSEQ multiplex PCR. The table records tens of thousands of clones, 85% to 90% of them present only once. The sample here was peripheral blood, taken before any cancer treatment. Source of these receptors: a female donor of 60 years or more with stage I lung adenocarcinoma.

The count of this clone is one. The V gene is TRBV6-1, the J gene TRBJ2-2; TRBD2 is a possible D gene (5 bases). Looked up from germline, CDR1 is MNHNS and CDR2 is SASEGT. This CDR3 has 16 residues. Trimming pared 2 bases from V and 6 bases from J, leaving 16 bases between. CDR3 coding DNA: TGTGCCAGCAGTGAAAGGTCGCCGGTCGGGGCCGGGGAGCTGTTTTTT. Translated: CASSERSPVGAGELFF.

The V gene is TRBV19, the J gene TRBJ1-1, with a tentative D call TRBD1 (6 bases). Per the germline V gene, CDR1 is LNHDA and CDR2 is SQIVND (reference sequence). This CDR3 has 14 residues. Between the trimmed V and J ends, which lost 5 bases and 3 bases, there was a span of 13 bases. The CDR3 is CASSHRDLDTEAFF. For the CDR3, the DNA is TGTGCCAGTAGTCACAGGGACTTGGACACTGAAGCTTTCTTT. Variable domain in full (rest from reference TRBV19 and TRBJ1-1): DGGITQSPKYLFRKEGQNVTLSCEQNLNHDAMYWYRQDPGQGLRLIYYSQIVNDFQKGDIAEGYSVSREKKESFPLTVTSAQKNPTAFYLCASSHRDLDTEAFFGQGTRLTVV.

V is TRBV7-2 and J is TRBJ1-1, with D tentatively TRBD1 (6 bases). Looked up from germline, CDR1 is SGHTA and CDR2 is FQGNSA. V was cut by 4 bases and J by 10 bases, with 16 bases left in between. This CDR3 is built from 13 residues. Here the CDR3 reads CASSSNTGTAAFF. The DNA of the CDR3 is TGTGCCAGCAGCTCCAATACAGGGACGGCAGCTTTCTTT.

The J gene is TRBJ2-1, the V gene TRBV7-2; TRBD2 matches 11 bases. The CDR3 is 14 residues long. In germline, CDR1 is SGHTA, CDR2 FQGNSA. Unmatched junction bases numbered 2, after V lost 0 bases and J lost 10 bases. The CDR3 DNA follows: TGTGCCAGCAGCTTAGCGCGACTAGCGGGAGAGCAGTTCTTC. Protein product: CASSLARLAGEQFF.

The V call is TRBV7-2, the J call TRBJ2-1, with D tentatively TRBD1 (5 bases). The CDR3 has 15 amino acids. Trimming shortened V by 1 base and J by 5 bases, and 12 bases separated the two germline ends. From germline, CDR1 is SGHTA and CDR2 FQGNSA. CDR3 protein: CASSLVWGLDNEQFF. The CDR3 DNA is TGTGCCAGCAGCTTAGTTTGGGGCTTAGACAATGAGCAGTTCTTC. The full variable domain, its missing parts supplied by reference TRBV7-2 and TRBJ2-1, is GAGVSQSPSNKVTEKGKDVELRCDPISGHTALYWYRQSLGQGLEFLIYFQGNSAPDKSGLPSDRFSAERTGGSVSTLTIQRTQQEDSAVYLCASSLVWGLDNEQFFGPGTRLTVL.

This clone showed up just once. V gene TRBV10-3 combines with J gene TRBJ2-5; tentative D call: TRBD2 (6 bases). The V end lost 0 bases, the J end lost 1 base, and 9 bases lay between the germline ends. Germline V lookup: CDR1 ENHRY, CDR2 SYGVKD. The CDR3 contains 15 residues. CDR3 residues: CAISESGGVQETQYF. For the CDR3, the DNA is TGTGCCATCAGTGAGTCGGGGGGTGTCCAAGAGACCCAGTACTTC.

V and J are TRBV7-9 and TRBJ1-2; D unclear. V lost 6 bases and J 8 bases, leaving 19 bases between the germline ends. Germline loops: CDR1 SEHNR, CDR2 FQNEAQ (reference sequence). The CDR3 loop spans 14 amino acids. The chain's CDR3 is CASSPRAASEGYTF. The CDR3 DNA sequence: TGTGCCAGCAGTCCAAGGGCAGCCTCGGAGGGCTACACCTTC.

This clone was detected only a few times. The chain carries TRBV2 and TRBJ1-1; D might be TRBD1 (6 bases). The CDR3 totals 15 residues. Germline-derived CDR1 and CDR2 are SNHLY and FYNNEI. The V and J ends lost 4 bases and 4 bases respectively, with 16 bases between them. The CDR3 here is CASSVGRGGSTEAFF. CDR3 DNA: TGTGCCAGCAGTGTGGGCAGGGGTGGCAGCACTGAAGCTTTCTTT. The full variable domain, its missing parts supplied by reference TRBV2 and TRBJ1-1, is EPEVTQTPSHQVTQMGQEVILRCVPISNHLYFYWYRQILGQKVEFLVSFYNNEISEKSEIFDDQFSVERPDGSNFTLKIRSTKLEDSAMYFCASSVGRGGSTEAFFGQGTRLTVV.

The J gene is TRBJ2-1, the V gene TRBV7-3, with D possibly TRBD2 on 5 matching bases. The germline CDR1 and CDR2 sequences are SGHTA and FQGTGA. CDR3 length: 15 residues. Between the trimmed V and J ends, which lost 6 bases and 5 bases, there was a span of 17 bases. CDR3 amino acids: CASSSSGIFNNEQFF. Here the CDR3 DNA reads TGTGCCAGCAGTTCAAGCGGAATCTTCAACAATGAGCAGTTCTTC.

Only a few counts were recorded for this clone. The rearrangement joins TRBV6-6 to TRBJ2-7; no reliable D call. The CDR3 contains 13 residues. Germline V gives CDR1 MNHNY, CDR2 SVGAGI (reference sequence). Trimming shortened V by 0 bases and J by 0 bases, and 3 bases separated the two germline ends. The CDR3 reads CASSYSSSYEQYF. CDR3 bases: TGTGCCAGCAGTTACTCAAGCTCCTACGAGCAGTACTTC.

This clone was picked up a small number of times. The chain uses TRBV7-2 and TRBJ1-1; D is undetermined. V lost 3 bases and J lost 5, with 10 bases in between. The CDR3 loop spans 13 amino acids. The germline CDR1 and CDR2 sequences are SGHTA and FQGNSA. The CDR3 is CASSFGQTTEAFF. For the CDR3, the DNA is TGTGCCAGCAGCTTCGGGCAGACTACTGAAGCTTTCTTT.

The chain uses TRBV5-1 and TRBJ2-3; TRBD2 matches 9 bases. The germline V gene has CDR1 SGHRS and CDR2 YFSETQ. This CDR3 comprises 16 residues. V shed 2 bases and J 0 bases; nucleotides not matched to a gene: 4. The CDR3 nucleotides are TGCGCCAGCAGCTTAGGGACTAGCTCTAGCACAGATACGCAGTATTTT. Protein: CASSLGTSSSTDTQYF. Drawing the rest from reference TRBV5-1 and TRBJ2-3, the complete variable domain is KAGVTQTPRYLIKTRGQQVTLSCSPISGHRSVSWYQQTPGQGLQFLFEYFSETQRNKGNFPGRFSGRQFSNSRSEMNVSTLELGDSALYLCASSLGTSSSTDTQYFGPGTRLTVL.

This clone rates as medium-sized (0.01 to 0.1%). The V gene is TRBV10-3, the J gene TRBJ2-7; TRBD1 agrees at 8 bases. This CDR3 region has 15 residues. V shed 0 bases, J shed 5 bases, and the junction held 6 bases outside the gene matches. The germline V gene encodes CDR1 ENHRY and CDR2 SYGVKD. The CDR3 reads CAISESEDRANEQYF. DNA of the CDR3: TGTGCCATCAGTGAGTCGGAGGACAGGGCCAACGAGCAGTACTTC.

The count of this clone is one. The genes are TRBV18 and TRBJ1-2; 8 nucleotides agree with TRBD1. The germline V gene has CDR1 KGHSH and CDR2 LQKENI. This CDR3 spans 15 amino acids. V lost 2 bases, J lost 7 bases, and 9 bases stayed unmatched. In nucleotides, the CDR3 is TGTGCCAGCTCACCAACCCTAGGACAGGGAAGTGGCTACACCTTC. Amino acid sequence: CASSPTLGQGSGYTF. The entire variable domain, with the rest obtained from reference TRBV18 and TRBJ1-2, is as follows: NAGVMQNPRHLVRRRGQEARLRCSPMKGHSHVYWYRQLPEEGLKFMVYLQKENIIDESGMPKERFSAEFPKEGPSILRIQQVVRGDSAAYFCASSPTLGQGSGYTFGSGTRLTVV.

The chain is built from TRBV28 and TRBJ1-5; tentative D call: TRBD1 (6 bases). The germline V gene has CDR1 MDHEN and CDR2 SYDVKM. The V end lost 6 bases, the J end lost 5 bases, and 20 bases lay between the germline ends. The CDR3 has 16 amino acids. The CDR3: CASSGQTGRVDQPQHF. The DNA of the CDR3 is TGTGCCAGCAGCGGCCAAACAGGGAGAGTAGATCAGCCCCAGCATTTT.

This chain joins TRBV11-3 and TRBJ2-7; 7 bases align to TRBD1. The trim removed 5 bases at V and 6 bases at J, leaving 13 bases unmatched. The CDR3 runs to 15 residues. Germline CDR1 reads SGHNT; CDR2 reads YENEEA. The CDR3 coding sequence is TGTGCCAGCAGCCCAACAAAAGACAGGGCCTCCGAGCAGTACTTC. As protein: CASSPTKDRASEQYF. Full variable domain (rest looked up from reference TRBV11-3 and TRBJ2-7): EAGVVQSPRYKIIEKKQPVAFWCNPISGHNTLYWYLQNLGQGPELLIRYENEEAVDDSQLPKDRFSAERLKGVDSTLKIQPAELGDSAVYLCASSPTKDRASEQYFGPGTRLTVT.

The chain has TRBV9 and TRBJ2-3; 9 positions agree with TRBD2. The length of the CDR3 is 17 residues. Germline trimming cut 2 bases from V and 7 bases from J; bases unmatched to any gene: 14. Germline V gene data show CDR1 as SGDLS and CDR2 as YYNGEE. The CDR3 is CASSVYLGAGGPNTQYF. The CDR3 DNA is TGTGCCAGCAGCGTTTATCTCGGGGCGGGAGGGCCAAATACGCAGTATTTT. Looking up the rest from reference TRBV9 and TRBJ2-3 gives the full variable domain: DSGVTQTPKHLITATGQRVTLRCSPRSGDLSVYWYQQSLDQGLQFLIQYYNGEERAKGNILERFSAQQFPDLHSELNLSSLELGDSALYFCASSVYLGAGGPNTQYFGPGTRLTVL.

This clone was seen only once. This chain joins TRBV6-5 and TRBJ1-5, with 10 nucleotides matching TRBD1. Germline V gene lookup returns CDR1 MNHEY and CDR2 SVGAGI. Unmatched junction bases numbered 2, after V lost 6 bases and J lost 6 bases. The CDR3 runs 13 residues. CDR3 amino acids: CASRRQGAQPQHF. In nucleotides, the CDR3 is TGTGCCAGCAGGCGACAGGGGGCTCAGCCCCAGCATTTT.

The chain combines TRBV7-8 with TRBJ2-1; 9 bases agree with TRBD2. Per the germline V gene, CDR1 is SGHVS and CDR2 is FQNEAQ. Trimming cost V 3 bases and J 8 bases; bases outside gene matches: 5. The CDR3 is made up of 14 amino acids. In nucleotides, the CDR3 is TGTGCCAGCAGCTTGCGGGAGGGCCCCTATGAGCAGTTCTTC. It encodes CASSLREGPYEQFF.

The chain has TRBV7-6 and TRBJ1-4; 7 bases map to TRBD1. The CDR3 consists of 15 residues. V gave up 1 base and J gave up 8 bases; unmatched junction bases: 7. In germline, CDR1 is SGHVS, CDR2 FNYEAQ. CDR3 sequence: CASSLVRGLREKLFF. The CDR3 DNA reads as TGTGCCAGCAGCTTAGTGAGGGGGCTAAGGGAAAAACTGTTTTTT.

The chain is built from TRBV6-1 and TRBJ2-1; no definite D call. Germline V CDR1 and CDR2: MNHNS, SASEGT. The germline V and J ends were trimmed by 5 bases and 0 bases, with 11 bases remaining between them. CDR3 length: 15 amino acids. The CDR3 nucleotides are TGTGCCAGCAGTTCCGACTCAGTCTCCTACAATGAGCAGTTCTTC. As protein: CASSSDSVSYNEQFF.

The chain links TRBV7-9 to TRBJ1-1; maybe TRBD1 (5 bases). This CDR3 has 13 residues. In germline, CDR1 is SEHNR, CDR2 FQNEAQ (reference sequence). V lost 5 bases and J 6 bases, leaving 13 bases between the germline ends. CDR3 bases: TGTGCCAGCAGCGACGGGGGGTCGCCTGAAGCTTTCTTT. Amino acid sequence: CASSDGGSPEAFF.

The J gene is TRBJ1-5, the V gene TRBV5-7; 7 bases fit TRBD1. TRBV5-7 counts as an open reading frame of uncertain function. CDR3 length equals 15 residues. With 1 base clipped from V and 7 bases from J, the junction kept 8 bases outside the gene matches. DNA of the CDR3: TGTGCCAGCAGCTTGTTCCGGGACAGAAAACAGCCCCAGCATTTT. Amino acid sequence: CASSLFRDRKQPQHF.

The sample holds one count of this clone. This sequence joins TRBV5-4 and TRBJ2-7; 10 nucleotides match TRBD2. The CDR3 is made up of 15 amino acids. With V trimmed by 4 bases and J by 3 bases, 7 bases remained unmatched. Germline V gives CDR1 SGHNT, CDR2 YYREEE (reference sequence). The CDR3 DNA follows: TGTGCCAGCAGCAACCCTAGCGGGAGTATCTACGAGCAGTACTTC. This translates into CASSNPSGSIYEQYF.

This clone was counted once. V gene TRBV21-1 combines with J gene TRBJ2-7; the D call in the table, TRBD2, was not verified against the DNA. TRBV21-1 is a pseudogene. CDR3 length: 17 residues. In DNA, the CDR3 is TGTGCCAGCAGCAAGAGAACGGTAGCGGGAGATCGCTACGAGCAGTACTTC. It specifies CASSKRTVAGDRYEQYF.

On this clone: An end of the junction does not agree with germline; a read error may underlie this. This same CDR3 is encoded by further DNA sequences in the sample. The rearrangement joins TRBV28 to TRBJ1-3; no clear D gene. In germline, CDR1 is MDHEN, CDR2 SYDVKM. The CDR3 is 15 amino acids. The CDR3 sequence: CASSGQDVAGNTIYF. The CDR3 DNA reads TGTGCTAGCAGTGGGCAGGACGTGGCGGGAAACACCATATATTTT.

J is TRBJ1-3 and V is TRBV28, with a weak D call TRBD1 (6 bases). CDR1 is MDHEN, CDR2 SYDVKM, per germline. CDR3 length: 14 residues. V lost 6 bases and J lost 0, with 9 bases in between. The CDR3 DNA is TGTGCCAGCAGGGACAGCATCTCTGGAAACACCATATATTTT. Its protein product is CASRDSISGNTIYF.

The V gene is TRBV13, the J gene TRBJ1-1, with D maybe TRBD1 (5 bases). V lost 2 bases, J lost 5 bases, and 9 bases lay in between. Germline assignment: CDR1 PRHDT and CDR2 FYEKMQ (reference sequence). The CDR3 spans 13 residues. CDR3 sequence (DNA): TGTGCCAGCAGCTTATCGTGGGGGACTGAAGCTTTCTTT. It codes for CASSLSWGTEAFF.

The genes are TRBV9 and TRBJ2-1; 7 nucleotides align to TRBD2. The CDR3 runs to 14 residues. CDR1 SGDLS and CDR2 YYNGEE come from the germline V gene. Trimming removed 3 bases from V and 8 bases from J; junction bases left unmatched: 8. The DNA of the CDR3 is TGTGCCAGCAGCGCCGGGGGGAGGAGGCATGAGCAGTTCTTC. This gives the protein CASSAGGRRHEQFF.

The rearrangement joins TRBV9 to TRBJ2-5; D gene unclear. Trimming took 0 bases from V and 2 from J, leaving 8 bases between them. Looked up from germline, CDR1 is SGDLS and CDR2 is YYNGEE. The CDR3 has 14 residues. The chain's CDR3 is CASSVGTRQETQYF. The DNA of the CDR3 is TGTGCCAGCAGCGTAGGGACCAGGCAAGAGACCCAGTACTTC.

This chain connects TRBV11-1 to TRBJ2-1, with 13 bases fitting TRBD2. The CDR3 runs to 17 residues. Germline values: CDR1 SGHAT, CDR2 FQDESV (reference sequence). Trimming took 5 bases from V and 7 from J; bases not matched to a gene: 11. The CDR3 region is CASSRMSLAGGRNEQFF. Here the CDR3 DNA reads TGTGCCAGCAGCCGTATGTCACTAGCGGGAGGGCGGAATGAGCAGTTCTTC.

The rearrangement uses TRBV6-4 and TRBJ2-1, with D unresolved. The ends were cut back, 0 bases at V and 8 bases at J, with 14 bases in the middle. The CDR3 runs 15 residues. Germline V gene data show CDR1 as MRHNA and CDR2 as SNTAGT. CDR3 nucleotides: TGTGCCAGCAGTGACTCGCCATTAACAGTTCATGAGCAGTTCTTC. It codes for CASSDSPLTVHEQFF.